This TCR beta chain was found in a study of blood T cell repertoires in COVID-19. Study at large: T cells, B-cell-depleted T cells, or PBMCs supplied cDNA or gDNA.

As processed by the authors: Nucleated cell counts were estimated from reference gene primer amplification. Generated by immunoSEQ multiplex PCR, the TCRdb table keeps only in-frame clones and is missing some. V and J calls and clone size come straight from that table; D and trimming were deduced from the DNA. The repertoire includes 170,000 or so clones, roughly 88% of them detected once, and roughly 9% sits in the top ten. This clone has just a few counts. V lost 2 bases and J lost 4, with 20 bases in between. The CDR3 has 17 residues. Per the germline V gene, CDR1 is SNHLY and CDR2 is FYNNEI. This chain connects TRBV2 to TRBJ1-2, with D uncertain. The sequence derives from a woman under 30 who had recovered from COVID-19. Sequenced input: PBMCs or T cells enriched from blood (not recorded which). This chain's CDR3 is CASSELGSVSASYGYTF. The DNA of the CDR3 is TGTGCCAGCAGTGAACTCGGGAGTGTATCCGCTTCCTATGGCTACACCTTC.